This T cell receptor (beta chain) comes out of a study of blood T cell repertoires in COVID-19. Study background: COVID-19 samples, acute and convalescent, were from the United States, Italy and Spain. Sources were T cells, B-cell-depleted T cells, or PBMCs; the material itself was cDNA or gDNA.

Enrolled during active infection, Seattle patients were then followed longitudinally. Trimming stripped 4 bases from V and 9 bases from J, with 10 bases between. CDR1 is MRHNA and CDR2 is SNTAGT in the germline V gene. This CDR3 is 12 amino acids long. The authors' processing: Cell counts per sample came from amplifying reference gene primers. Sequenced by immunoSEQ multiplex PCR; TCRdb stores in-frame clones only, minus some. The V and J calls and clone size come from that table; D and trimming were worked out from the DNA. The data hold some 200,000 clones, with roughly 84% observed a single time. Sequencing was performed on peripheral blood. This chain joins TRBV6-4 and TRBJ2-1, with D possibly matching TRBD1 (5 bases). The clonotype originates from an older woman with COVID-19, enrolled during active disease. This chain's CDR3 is CASSGQGVEQFF. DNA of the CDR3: TGTGCCAGCAGTGGGCAGGGCGTTGAGCAGTTCTTC.